The entry that follows covers one T cell receptor (beta chain) sequence. The PCR made use of 60 Vbeta and 13 Jbeta primers. Data came from immunoSEQ multiplex PCR; TCRdb stores just in-frame clones and leaves some out. In total, the table holds more than 95,000 clones. The data stem from a study of cytomegalovirus exposure and HLA in healthy donors. Per germline, CDR1 WSHSY and CDR2 SAAADI. Trimming cost V 8 bases and J 4 bases; bases outside gene matches: 2. The CDR3 length is 12 residues. Material for sequencing was PBMCs. The sequence was collected from a man aged 35 to 55 in good health and CMV-seronegative. The V and J genes are TRBV10-2 and TRBJ2-5; 9 nucleotides line up with TRBD2. The CDR3 loop reads CASGREGETQYF. The CDR3 nucleotides read TGCGCCAGCGGGCGGGAGGGAGAGACCCAGTACTTC.